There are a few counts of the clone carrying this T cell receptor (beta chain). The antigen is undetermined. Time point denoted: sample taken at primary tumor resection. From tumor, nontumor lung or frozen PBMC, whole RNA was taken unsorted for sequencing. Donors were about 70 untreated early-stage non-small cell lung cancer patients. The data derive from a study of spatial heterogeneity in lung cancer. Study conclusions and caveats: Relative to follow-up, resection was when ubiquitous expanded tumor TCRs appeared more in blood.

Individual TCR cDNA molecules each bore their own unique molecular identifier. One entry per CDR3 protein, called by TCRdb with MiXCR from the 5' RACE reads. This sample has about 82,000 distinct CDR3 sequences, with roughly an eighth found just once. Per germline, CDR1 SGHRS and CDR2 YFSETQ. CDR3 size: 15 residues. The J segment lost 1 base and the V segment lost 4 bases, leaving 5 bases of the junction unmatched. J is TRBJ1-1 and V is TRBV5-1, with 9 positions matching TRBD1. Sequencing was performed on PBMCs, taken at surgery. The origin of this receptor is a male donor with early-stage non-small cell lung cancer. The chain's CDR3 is CASSLQGARNTEAFF. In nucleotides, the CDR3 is TGCGCCAGCAGCCTACAGGGGGCGCGGAACACTGAAGCTTTCTTT.